This passage covers 21 T cell receptor beta chains from one sample sequenced in a study of regulatory T cells in long-lasting Graves disease. Noted time point: newly diagnosed GD, antithyroid drugs for less than 3 months. PBMC RNA was the source of the TCR library. Arm-PCR with iRepertoire HTBI primers amplified the CDR3 regions for these TCR beta libraries. TCRdb analysed the multiplex PCR reads with MiXCR anew, one entry per CDR3 protein. The table lists hundreds of thousands of distinct CDR3 sequences, approximately 16% of them singletons. These data also featured in a second study, about T cells in Graves' hyperthyroidism and ophthalmopathy.

This sample comprised peripheral blood mononuclear cells (PBMCs), obtained at new diagnosis, from a patient treated with antithyroid drugs. These receptors all come from a man in his forties with Graves disease.

The rearrangement uses TRBV24-1 and TRBJ2-3; a weak D match, TRBD2 (6 bases). This CDR3 is 12 amino acids long. Trimming stripped 9 bases from V and 4 bases from J, with 10 bases between. Looked up from germline, CDR1 is KGHDR and CDR2 is SFDVKD. CDR3 nucleotides: TGTGCCACCTCCCGGGAGTCAGATACGCAGTATTTT. Its translation is CATSRESDTQYF.

The V call is TRBV19, the J call TRBJ2-1, with 9 bases identical to TRBD1. The CDR3 has 17 amino acids. Germline trimming cut 3 bases from V and 5 bases from J; bases unmatched to any gene: 11. Per germline, CDR1 LNHDA and CDR2 SQIVND (reference sequence). In DNA, the CDR3 is TGTGCCAGTAGTATCCTTCCGGGACAGGGTTCTGACAATGAGCAGTTCTTC. Protein sequence: CASSILPGQGSDNEQFF. The whole variable domain, remainder taken from reference TRBV19 and TRBJ2-1, is DGGITQSPKYLFRKEGQNVTLSCEQNLNHDAMYWYRQDPGQGLRLIYYSQIVNDFQKGDIAEGYSVSREKKESFPLTVTSAQKNPTAFYLCASSILPGQGSDNEQFFGPGTRLTVL.

This clonotype occurred many times. V gene TRBV11-2 combines with J gene TRBJ2-1; tentatively, D is TRBD2 (5 bases). Trimming pared 4 bases from V and 4 bases from J, leaving 11 bases between. The germline gives CDR1 SGHAT, CDR2 FQNNGV. The CDR3 sequence is 14 residues long. The CDR3 bases are TGTGCCAGCAGCTGGGGAGTTGTGTACAATGAGCAGTTCTTC. Amino acid sequence: CASSWGVVYNEQFF.

There are a few counts of this clonotype. The chain couples TRBV2 to TRBJ2-5, with a tentative D call TRBD1 (6 bases). With 5 bases removed from V and 5 bases from J, the gap between germline ends came to 18 bases. CDR3 length: 15 residues. From germline, CDR1 is SNHLY and CDR2 FYNNEI. In DNA, the CDR3 is TGTGCCAGCAGTTTTACCAGGGGAACTCGGGAGACCCAGTACTTC. This gives the protein CASSFTRGTRETQYF.

There are many counts of this clonotype. The CDR3 DNA is TGTGCCACCAGTGATTCTTGGCAAGAGACCCAGTACTTC. This sequence encodes CATSDSWQETQYF. The chain is built from TRBV24-1 and TRBJ2-5; D is unclear. This CDR3 region has 13 residues. V was pared by 2 bases and J by 2 bases, with 5 bases between. In germline, CDR1 is KGHDR, CDR2 SFDVKD.

The count of this clonotype is one. This sequence joins TRBV4-3 and TRBJ2-7; TRBD2 agrees at 12 bases. The V segment lost 3 bases and the J segment 2 bases; nucleotides outside the gene matches: 5. Per germline, CDR1 LGHNA and CDR2 YSLEER. This CDR3 region has 16 residues. The CDR3 coding sequence is TGCGCCAGCAGCCAGTACCCTAGCGGGGGGGCCTACGAGCAGTACTTC. Translation gives CASSQYPSGGAYEQYF.

The gene calls are TRBV5-1 and TRBJ1-5; D is undetermined. Germline-derived CDR1 and CDR2 are SGHRS and YFSETQ. Trimming left V 5 bases short and J 3 bases short, with 9 bases between. The CDR3 is made up of 13 amino acids. Here the CDR3 reads CASRVQPNQPQHF. The CDR3 DNA reads as TGCGCCAGCAGAGTTCAACCCAATCAGCCCCAGCATTTT.

This clonotype was observed many times. This sequence joins TRBV6-1 and TRBJ2-1; D gene ambiguous. Germline V gene lookup returns CDR1 MNHNS and CDR2 SASEGT. V was cut by 7 bases and J by 0 bases, with 16 bases left in between. The CDR3 totals 16 residues. The CDR3 DNA sequence: TGTGCCAGCACCCCTTTTTCGACTTCCTCCTACAATGAGCAGTTCTTC. Residues: CASTPFSTSSYNEQFF.

A word on this clonotype: A read error may explain this, as a much larger clone is one base away. The chain has TRBV10-3 and TRBJ2-7, with 9 bases identical to TRBD2. Trimming took 11 bases from V and 4 from J; bases not matched to a gene: 12. Germline CDR1 is ENHRY and CDR2 is SYGVKD. This CDR3 has 14 residues. The CDR3 bases are TGTGCCCCGCGCGCCGGGGCGGGGGGGTACGAGCAGTACTTC. It encodes CAPRAGAGGYEQYF.

The sample holds a few counts of this clonotype. This chain joins TRBV6-2 or TRBV6-3 and TRBJ2-3, with D uncertain. V was pared by 4 bases and J by 3 bases, with 14 bases between. This CDR3 is 15 amino acids long. The germline V gene encodes CDR1 MNHEY and CDR2 SVGEGT. CDR3 nucleotides: TGTGCCAGCAGTTCCCCAATAACTACTACAGATACGCAGTATTTT. Its translation: CASSSPITTTDTQYF.

This clonotype was seen at least ten times. J is TRBJ2-3 and V is TRBV7-9, with D tentatively TRBD1 (5 bases). V lost 5 bases, J lost 4 bases, and 19 bases lay in between. Per germline, CDR1 SEHNR and CDR2 FQNEAQ (reference sequence). The CDR3 contains 16 residues. CDR3 DNA sequence: TGTGCCAGCAGCCCCCCAGGGCGGCTAAGCTCAGATACGCAGTATTTT. As protein: CASSPPGRLSSDTQYF. The whole variable domain, filled in from reference TRBV7-9 and TRBJ2-3, reads DTGVSQNPRHKITKRGQNVTFRCDPISEHNRLYWYRQTLGQGPEFLTYFQNEAQLEKSRLLSDRFSAERPKGSFSTLEIQRTEQGDSAMYLCASSPPGRLSSDTQYFGPGTRLTVL.

The V call is TRBV30, the J call TRBJ1-1; unclear D gene. Germline CDR1 and CDR2: GTSNPN and SVGIG (reference sequence). The CDR3 covers 14 residues. Between the trimmed V and J ends, which lost 0 bases and 2 bases, there was a span of 10 bases. The CDR3 DNA reads TGTGCCTGGAGTGTTTCTGGGTTTAACACTGAAGCTTTCTTT. This encodes CAWSVSGFNTEAFF.

This clonotype has a count of ten or more. The chain joins TRBV20-1 to TRBJ2-7; 12 bases are shared with TRBD2. CDR3 size: 15 residues. Germline lookup yields CDR1 DFQATT and CDR2 SNEGSKA (reference sequence). Trimming cost V 3 bases and J 4 bases; bases outside gene matches: 7. The CDR3 protein is CSASAPLAGGYEQYF. The CDR3 DNA reads as TGCAGTGCTAGCGCCCCACTAGCGGGGGGATACGAGCAGTACTTC.

Many counts were recorded for this clonotype. The chain combines TRBV30 with TRBJ2-1, with 9 nucleotides matching TRBD2. V shed 1 base, J shed 4 bases, and the junction held 2 bases outside the gene matches. The CDR3 runs to 14 residues. Germline V gene sequence: CDR1 GTSNPN, CDR2 SVGIG (reference sequence). Here the CDR3 DNA reads TGTGCCTGGAGTGGACTAGCGGCTTACAATGAGCAGTTCTTC. Translating it yields CAWSGLAAYNEQFF.

This clonotype came up many times. The gene calls are TRBV6-1 and TRBJ1-4, with 7 bases that match TRBD1. CDR3 length equals 16 residues. Losses at the gene ends were 6 bases for V and 4 bases for J; bases not matched to a gene: 11. Looked up from germline, CDR1 is MNHNS and CDR2 is SASEGT. Written as DNA, the CDR3 is TGTGCCAGCAGGGACTCCGGGACAGCCTATAATGAAAAACTGTTTTTT. Translation: CASRDSGTAYNEKLFF.

There are many counts of this clonotype. The J gene is TRBJ2-1, the V gene TRBV27; D is unclear. From germline, CDR1 is MNHEY and CDR2 SMNVEV (reference sequence). The V and J ends lost 0 bases and 6 bases respectively, with 15 bases between them. CDR3 length: 16 amino acids. The CDR3 is CASSLSPSPRANEQFF. The CDR3 DNA sequence: TGTGCCAGCAGTTTATCCCCGTCTCCTAGGGCCAATGAGCAGTTCTTC.

Note on this clonotype: Germline and junction disagree at one end, which may indicate a read error. The chain joins TRBV19 to TRBJ2-2; D unresolved. The CDR3 consists of 14 residues. The germline V gene encodes CDR1 LNHDA and CDR2 SQIVND (reference sequence). The CDR3 protein is CAGSRTVNTGELFF. In nucleotides, the CDR3 is TGTGCCGGTAGTCGGACGGTGAACACCGGGGAGCTGTTTTTT.

This clonotype was counted between two and nine times. One end of the junction is discordant with germline, which a read error may explain. The chain combines TRBV7-9 with TRBJ2-7, with 13 bases that match TRBD2. The germline gives CDR1 SEHNR, CDR2 FQNEAQ (reference sequence). The CDR3 contains 15 residues. The CDR3 DNA follows: TGTGCCGGCAGCCAGGGACTAGCGGGGTCCTACGAGCAGTACTTC. Translated, it gives CAGSQGLAGSYEQYF.

The chain has TRBV20-1 and TRBJ2-1; TRBD1 matches at 8 bases. After removal of 5 bases from V and 0 bases from J, the junction contained 6 bases not matched to a gene. This CDR3 comprises 15 residues. Per the germline V gene, CDR1 is DFQATT and CDR2 is SNEGSKA (reference sequence). This CDR3 is CSASRDRSSYNEQFF. As DNA, the CDR3 is TGCAGTGCTTCCCGGGACAGGAGCTCCTACAATGAGCAGTTCTTC.

This clonotype was seen at least ten times. The rearrangement uses TRBV5-1 and TRBJ2-3; TRBD2 matches 8 bases. This CDR3 contains 13 residues. Germline V gene sequence: CDR1 SGHRS, CDR2 YFSETQ. Trimming removed 3 bases from V and 5 bases from J; junction bases left unmatched: 2. The CDR3 reads CASSSTSEDTQYF. CDR3 in DNA: TGCGCCAGCAGCTCGACTAGCGAAGATACGCAGTATTTT.

This clonotype occurred many times. The rearrangement uses TRBV20-1 and TRBJ1-5; a possible D gene is TRBD1 (5 bases). Trimming removed 0 bases at V and 2 bases at J, with 17 bases between. Germline loops: CDR1 DFQATT, CDR2 SNEGSKA (reference sequence). CDR3 length: 17 residues. The CDR3 DNA sequence: TGCAGTGCTAGAGACAGGGCATTCCCCCCTGGCAATCAGCCCCAGCATTTT. Amino acid sequence: CSARDRAFPPGNQPQHF.